This passage covers 23 T cell receptor beta chains from one sample sequenced in a study of blood T cell repertoires in COVID-19. Using immunoSEQ multiplex PCR, the repertoire was profiled, and TCRdb retains in-frame clones only, with some absent. The data contain about 96,000 clones, about 90% of them singletons. Sequencing input: peripheral blood. All receptors come from a human donor with COVID-19, enrolled during active disease. The donor label of this sample is uncertain.

This chain links TRBV12-3 or TRBV12-4 with TRBJ1-5; the D gene is possibly TRBD1 (5 bases). V was pared by 8 bases and J by 9 bases, with 17 bases between. CDR3 size: 13 residues. In nucleotides, the CDR3 is TGTGCCAGCTCGGTCGGGCAGGGTAGGCCCCAGCATTTT. Translated, it gives CASSVGQGRPQHF.

This clone was observed a handful of times. The chain joins TRBV9 to TRBJ2-2; D call uncertain. Germline V CDR1 and CDR2: SGDLS, YYNGEE. V lost 0 bases and J lost 1, with 4 bases in between. CDR3 size: 14 residues. CDR3 sequence (DNA): TGTGCCAGCAGCGTAGCGGTGAACACCGGGGAGCTGTTTTTT. As protein: CASSVAVNTGELFF.

Note on this clone: Germline and junction disagree at one end, which may indicate a read error. The gene calls are TRBV7-9 and TRBJ2-2, with D possibly being TRBD2 (5 bases). The CDR3 is 16 residues long. Germline CDR1 reads SEHNR; CDR2 reads FQNEAQ (reference sequence). The CDR3 sequence: CASSSLTETVDRGAVF. CDR3 coding DNA: TGTGCCAGCAGCTCCTTAACAGAAACGGTCGATCGGGGAGCTGTTTTT.

The chain carries TRBV5-6 and TRBJ2-7, with D possibly matching TRBD1 (6 bases). Germline loops: CDR1 SGHDT, CDR2 YYEEEE. This CDR3 has 15 residues. Between the trimmed V and J ends, which lost 0 bases and 2 bases, there was a span of 12 bases. The CDR3 loop is CASSLEGEGAYEQYF. CDR3 DNA sequence: TGTGCCAGCAGCTTGGAGGGGGAAGGGGCCTACGAGCAGTACTTC.

The chain uses TRBV5-6 and TRBJ2-2; possible D gene TRBD1, 5 bases. V lost 5 bases and J lost 1, with 9 bases in between. CDR1 and CDR2 (germline): SGHDT, YYEEEE. The CDR3 is 14 residues long. As DNA, the CDR3 is TGTGCCAGCAGAAACACAGGGAACACCGGGGAGCTGTTTTTT. Protein: CASRNTGNTGELFF.

The chain combines TRBV11-2 with TRBJ1-6, with TRBD1 matching 7 bases. V lost 3 bases and J lost 7; bases outside the gene matches: 6. The CDR3 extends over 15 amino acids. Germline CDR1 reads SGHAT; CDR2 reads FQNNGV. In DNA form, the CDR3 reads TGTGCCAGCAGCTTGAGGGACAGTAGCAATTCACCCCTCCACTTT. It translates to CASSLRDSSNSPLHF.

J is TRBJ1-2 and V is TRBV6-5, with 8 bases fitting TRBD1. The CDR3 covers 16 residues. After removal of 0 bases from V and 2 bases from J, the junction contained 5 bases not matched to a gene. CDR1 is MNHEY and CDR2 is SVGAGI in the germline V gene. CDR3 sequence reads: CASSYSRTGRNYGYTF. The CDR3 DNA is TGTGCCAGCAGTTACTCCAGGACAGGGAGAAACTATGGCTACACCTTC.

In DNA form, the CDR3 reads TGTGCCAGCAGCCTCGGGACAGGGAGTTTGAACACTGAAGCTTTCTTT. Encoded protein: CASSLGTGSLNTEAFF. V and J are TRBV7-3 and TRBJ1-1; 9 bases align to TRBD1. The CDR3 consists of 16 residues. The J segment lost 0 bases and the V segment lost 5 bases, leaving 7 bases of the junction unmatched. The germline V gene has CDR1 SGHTA and CDR2 FQGTGA.

This chain joins TRBV19 and TRBJ1-1; tentatively, D is TRBD1 (6 bases). With 3 bases removed from V and 1 base from J, the gap between germline ends came to 9 bases. The CDR3 is 14 amino acids. Germline CDR1 is LNHDA and CDR2 is SQIVND (reference sequence). The CDR3 nucleotides are TGTGCCAGTAGTATGGTAGGGGGGAACACTGAAGCTTTCTTT. Protein: CASSMVGGNTEAFF.

The chain is built from TRBV4-1 and TRBJ2-5, with TRBD2 matching over 9 bases. V trimming: 4 bases; J trimming: 5 bases; junction bases outside the gene matches: 8. CDR3 size: 15 residues. Germline V CDR1 and CDR2: MGHRA, YSYEKL. CDR3 residues: CASSPPGTSRETQYF. The CDR3 DNA reads TGCGCCAGCAGCCCACCCGGGACTAGCCGGGAGACCCAGTACTTC.

The chain carries TRBV6-1 and TRBJ1-2; 8 bases agree with TRBD1. Germline CDR1 and CDR2: MNHNS and SASEGT. After removal of 3 bases from V and 4 bases from J, the junction contained 7 bases not matched to a gene. This CDR3 comprises 15 residues. CDR3 nucleotides: TGTGCCAGCAGTGAGAACAGGGGGTTAGGCTATGGCTACACCTTC. Its translation: CASSENRGLGYGYTF.

This clone appeared a single time. The chain uses TRBV27 and TRBJ2-3, with a tentative D call TRBD2 (5 bases). Trimming left V 4 bases short and J 5 bases short, with 19 bases between. The CDR3 is 16 amino acids. The germline V gene has CDR1 MNHEY and CDR2 SMNVEV (reference sequence). The CDR3 sequence is CASSSLLPGIKDTQYF. CDR3 in DNA: TGTGCCAGCAGTTCCCTACTCCCGGGGATTAAAGATACGCAGTATTTT.

The chain combines TRBV7-6 with TRBJ2-7, with 8 bases aligning to TRBD2. With 1 base clipped from V and 1 base from J, the junction kept 6 bases outside the gene matches. CDR1 and CDR2 (germline): SGHVS, FNYEAQ. This CDR3 comprises 16 residues. The DNA for the CDR3 is TGTGCCAGCAGCTTAGGGGGGACTAGAGGGTCCTACGAGCAGTACTTC. Residues: CASSLGGTRGSYEQYF. Supplemented by reference TRBV7-6 and TRBJ2-7, the full variable domain reads GAGVSQSPRYKVTKRGQDVALRCDPISGHVSLYWYRQALGQGPEFLTYFNYEAQQDKSGLPNDRFSAERPEGSISTLTIQRTEQRDSAMYRCASSLGGTRGSYEQYFGPGTRLTVT.

The chain recombines TRBV19 with TRBJ1-5; D not certain. This CDR3 has 15 residues. Germline loops: CDR1 LNHDA, CDR2 SQIVND (reference sequence). The V gene lost 8 bases and the J gene lost 0 bases, with 14 bases spanning the gap. This CDR3 reads CASGVRHLSNQPQHF. CDR3 nucleotides: TGTGCCAGTGGAGTTAGGCACCTTAGCAATCAGCCCCAGCATTTT.

V gene TRBV11-3 combines with J gene TRBJ1-4, with TRBD1 matching 7 bases. The CDR3 is 15 residues long. Germline CDR1 reads SGHNT; CDR2 reads YENEEA. The V segment lost 4 bases and the J segment 5 bases; nucleotides outside the gene matches: 7. CDR3 region: CASSSRWDRNEKLFF. In DNA form, the CDR3 reads TGTGCCAGCAGCTCAAGGTGGGACAGAAATGAAAAACTGTTTTTT.

V and J are TRBV5-1 and TRBJ1-4; tentative D call: TRBD1 (6 bases). CDR3 length: 15 residues. Germline V gives CDR1 SGHRS, CDR2 YFSETQ. Trimming pared 0 bases from V and 8 bases from J, leaving 14 bases between. CDR3 in amino acids: CASSLETAGVEKLFF. Written as DNA, the CDR3 is TGCGCCAGCAGCTTGGAAACAGCAGGGGTCGAAAAACTGTTTTTT.

The chain uses TRBV25-1 and TRBJ1-2; possibly TRBD1 for D (5 bases). The V end lost 1 base, the J end lost 2 bases, and 5 bases lay between the germline ends. In germline, CDR1 is MGHDK, CDR2 SYGVNS. This CDR3 is 13 amino acids long. The CDR3: CASSEWGNYGYTF. The CDR3 DNA follows: TGTGCCAGCAGTGAATGGGGCAACTATGGCTACACCTTC.

The V and J genes are TRBV6-4 and TRBJ1-1, with TRBD1 identical over 8 bases. Trimming took 6 bases from V and 3 from J; bases not matched to a gene: 3. CDR1 and CDR2 from the germline V gene are MRHNA and SNTAGT. This CDR3 is 13 amino acids long. CDR3 in DNA: TGTGCCAGCAGATCACAGGGGGACACTGAAGCTTTCTTT. Translated, it gives CASRSQGDTEAFF.

This clone appeared once. V gene TRBV30 combines with J gene TRBJ1-1; a weak D match, TRBD1 (6 bases). The CDR3 runs 15 residues. V lost 1 base to trimming and J lost 4 bases, with 16 bases between them. Germline CDR1 GTSNPN, CDR2 SVGIG (reference sequence). This chain's CDR3 is CAWSARLLGGTEAFF. As DNA, the CDR3 is TGTGCCTGGAGTGCCCGACTTTTAGGGGGCACTGAAGCTTTCTTT.

The J gene is TRBJ1-6, the V gene TRBV7-3; D is unclear. The CDR3 covers 14 residues. From germline, CDR1 is SGHTA and CDR2 FQGTGA. V dropped 1 base and J dropped 10 bases, with 11 bases sitting between them. The CDR3 DNA is TGTGCCAGCAGCTTAAACGGGGTCGGGTCACCCCTCCACTTT. This codes for CASSLNGVGSPLHF.

In its sample, this clone was seen once. This chain uses TRBV11-3 with TRBJ2-3; TRBD2 aligns across 9 bases. Trimming took 0 bases from V and 3 from J; bases not matched to a gene: 4. The CDR3 loop spans 16 amino acids. The V gene's germline CDR1 is SGHNT and CDR2 YENEEA. CDR3 nucleotides: TGTGCCAGCAGCTTAGAGGCCAGCGGGAGGACAGATACGCAGTATTTT. Protein sequence: CASSLEASGRTDTQYF.

V and J are TRBV11-3 and TRBJ2-1; 12 nucleotides agree with TRBD2. CDR3 size: 18 residues. Germline CDR1 SGHNT, CDR2 YENEEA. J was trimmed by 4 bases and V by 1 base; bases with no gene match: 8. CDR3 sequence reads: CASSLGYGLAGNYNEQFF. Here the CDR3 DNA reads TGTGCCAGCAGCTTAGGTTATGGACTAGCGGGGAATTACAATGAGCAGTTCTTC.

The rearrangement uses TRBV7-3 and TRBJ2-1; D might be TRBD2 (5 bases). CDR3 length: 14 residues. The V and J ends lost 5 bases and 6 bases respectively, with 14 bases between them. Per germline, CDR1 SGHTA and CDR2 FQGTGA. This chain's CDR3 is CASSPTTGINEQFF. The CDR3 nucleotides are TGTGCCAGCAGCCCGACGACGGGGATCAATGAGCAGTTCTTC.